Here is one T cell receptor (beta chain) with its context. Its antigen remains unknown. Generated by immunoSEQ multiplex PCR, the TCRdb table keeps only in-frame clones and is missing some. The table has approximately 70,000 clones, roughly 75% seen once. The data are from a study of T cell responses to AZD1222 COVID-19 vaccine. Study conclusions and caveats: Two AZD1222 doses significantly raised spike-specific TCR breadth and depth over controls. The study reported that nearly half of spike-specific TCRs target unmutated variant regions.

The CDR3 spans 16 residues. Trimming took off 0 bases at V and 5 bases at J, with 16 bases between the two ends. The germline V gene encodes CDR1 MNHEY and CDR2 SVGAGI. The material was peripheral blood, obtained 28 days after the second AZD1222 dose. V and J are TRBV6-5 and TRBJ2-5; D may be TRBD1 (5 bases). This sequence was found in an adult who received the AZD1222 COVID-19 vaccine. DNA for the CDR3: TGTGCCAGCAGTTACTCGACGGTTCCAGGGATTGAGACCCAGTACTTC. This encodes CASSYSTVPGIETQYF.